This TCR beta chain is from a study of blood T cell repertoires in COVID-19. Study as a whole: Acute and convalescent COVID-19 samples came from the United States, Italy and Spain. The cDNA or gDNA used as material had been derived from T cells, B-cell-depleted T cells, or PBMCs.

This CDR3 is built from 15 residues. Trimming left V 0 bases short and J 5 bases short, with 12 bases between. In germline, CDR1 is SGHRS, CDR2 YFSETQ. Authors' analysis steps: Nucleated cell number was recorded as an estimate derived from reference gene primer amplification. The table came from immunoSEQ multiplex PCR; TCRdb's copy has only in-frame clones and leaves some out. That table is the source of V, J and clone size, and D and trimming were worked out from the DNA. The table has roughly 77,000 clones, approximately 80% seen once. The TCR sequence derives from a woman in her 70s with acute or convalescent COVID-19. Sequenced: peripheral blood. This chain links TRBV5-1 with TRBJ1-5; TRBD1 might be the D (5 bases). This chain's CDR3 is CASSLEGDGHQPQHF. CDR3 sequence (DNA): TGCGCCAGCAGCTTGGAAGGGGATGGGCATCAGCCCCAGCATTTT.